The 19 T cell receptor beta chains below were found in one sample sequenced in a study of metastatic and nonmetastatic thyroid tumors. TCRdb called clones again from the PCR reads with MiXCR. This table holds tens of thousands of clones, roughly 22% found once. Thyroid surgery was preceded by no treatment in any patient. Source material: blood. The receptors were gathered from a female donor with papillary thyroid cancer or a benign thyroid nodule (not recorded which). Some clones in this sample may be carry-over from other donors' samples.

The sample holds a few counts of this clone. The chain couples TRBV28 to TRBJ2-7; TRBD1 or TRBD2 may be the D gene (6 bases each). Germline V gene sequence: CDR1 MDHEN, CDR2 SYDVKM. V was shortened by 5 bases and J by 6 bases, with 20 bases between the two germline ends. The CDR3 has 15 residues. CDR3 sequence (DNA): TGTGCCAGCAGTGGACCGGGGGCCCTGGGCTTCGAGCAGTACTTC. This codes for CASSGPGALGFEQYF.

This clone has more than one count but fewer than ten. This chain links TRBV19 with TRBJ2-7; the D is unclear. Trimming removed 3 bases from V and 9 bases from J, with 15 bases in between. The germline CDR1 and CDR2 sequences are LNHDA and SQIVND (reference sequence). There are 13 residues in the CDR3. CDR3 coding DNA: TGTGCCAGTAGTATCGGCGCCACAGATACGCAGTACTTC. Protein: CASSIGATDTQYF.

The chain combines TRBV30 with TRBJ2-7, with 8 bases fitting TRBD1. Trimming cost V 6 bases and J 7 bases; bases outside gene matches: 11. Looked up from germline, CDR1 is GTSNPN and CDR2 is SVGIG (reference sequence). This CDR3 has 13 residues. CDR3 in DNA: TGTGCCTGCCTTCTCAGGGGGCCTTTTGAGCAGTACTTC. This translates into CACLLRGPFEQYF.

This clone was observed once. The V and J genes are TRBV10-1 and TRBJ2-5; no clear D gene. V was cut by 6 bases and J by 4 bases, with 9 bases left in between. CDR3 length: 12 residues. The V gene's germline CDR1 is WNHNN and CDR2 SYGVQD (reference sequence). The CDR3 loop reads CASSAVGETQYF. In DNA form, the CDR3 reads TGCGCCAGCAGCGCAGTGGGAGAGACCCAGTACTTC.

Relative to its sample, this clone is medium-sized (0.01 to 0.1%). V is TRBV28 and J is TRBJ1-5; TRBD1 matches at 8 bases. Per germline, CDR1 MDHEN and CDR2 SYDVKM. There are 12 residues in the CDR3. After removal of 10 bases from V and 6 bases from J, the junction contained 5 bases not matched to a gene. CDR3 amino acids: CATRQGSQPQHF. The CDR3 DNA reads as TGTGCCACCCGACAGGGGAGTCAGCCCCAGCATTTT. Together with reference TRBV28 and TRBJ1-5, the CDR3 gives the full variable domain: DVKVTQSSRYLVKRTGEKVFLECVQDMDHENMFWYRQDPGLGLRLIYFSYDVKMKEKGDIPEGYSVSREKKERFSLILESASTNQTSMYLCATRQGSQPQHFGDGTRLSIL.

This clone has a count of ten or more. The gene calls are TRBV15 and TRBJ2-2; D may be TRBD1 (6 bases). CDR3 length: 16 amino acids. Germline V gives CDR1 LNHNV, CDR2 YYDKDF (reference sequence). Trimming stripped 0 bases from V and 6 bases from J, with 14 bases between. CDR3 sequence reads: CATSRDRAGVSGELFF. In DNA form, the CDR3 reads TGTGCCACCAGCAGAGATCGCGCAGGGGTGTCCGGGGAGCTGTTTTTT. Full variable domain (missing parts from reference TRBV15 and TRBJ2-2): DAMVIQNPRYQVTQFGKPVTLSCSQTLNHNVMYWYQQKSSQAPKLLFHYYDKDFNNEADTPDNFQSRRPNTSFCFLDIRSPGLGDTAMYLCATSRDRAGVSGELFFGEGSRLTVL.

This clone was recorded many times. This rearrangement joins TRBV2 to TRBJ2-5; D is ambiguous. Germline V CDR1 and CDR2: SNHLY, FYNNEI. With 2 bases removed from V and 2 bases from J, the gap between germline ends came to 0 bases. CDR3 length equals 11 residues. The CDR3 bases are TGTGCCAGCAGTGAACAAGAGACCCAGTACTTC. It is translated as CASSEQETQYF. Based on the CDR3 plus reference TRBV2 and TRBJ2-5, the full variable domain is EPEVTQTPSHQVTQMGQEVILRCVPISNHLYFYWYRQILGQKVEFLVSFYNNEISEKSEIFDDQFSVERPDGSNFTLKIRSTKLEDSAMYFCASSEQETQYFGPGTRLLVL.

This clone is labeled medium-sized. The CDR3 region has the DNA TGCGCCAGCAGTGAGTCCAACAGACCCTACGAGCAGTACTTC. Encoded protein: CASSESNRPYEQYF. V gene TRBV10-1 combines with J gene TRBJ2-7, with no clear D. Germline V gene lookup returns CDR1 WNHNN and CDR2 SYGVQD (reference sequence). The CDR3 sequence is 14 residues long. Trimming removed 0 bases from V and 2 bases from J, with 8 bases in between.

Sample share makes this clone medium-sized. The rearrangement uses TRBV28 and TRBJ1-2; 7 bases align to TRBD1. The trim removed 3 bases at V and 6 bases at J, leaving 13 bases unmatched. Germline CDR1 reads MDHEN; CDR2 reads SYDVKM. The length of the CDR3 is 16 residues. CDR3 sequence reads: CASSFPPLAGGNGYTF. The CDR3 DNA follows: TGTGCCAGCAGTTTCCCTCCTCTGGCAGGGGGTAATGGCTACACCTTC.

As regards this clone: The junction does not match germline at one end; this may be a read error. The chain joins TRBV11-3 to TRBJ1-1; D unresolved. The CDR3 is 15 amino acids. Germline CDR1 and CDR2: SGHNT and YENEEA. CDR3 nucleotides: TGTGCCAGCAGCACTGGTGGGTTCATGAACACTGAAGATTTCTTT. Translation gives CASSTGGFMNTEDFF.

A word on this clone: One base away lies a much larger clone, so this may be a sequencing read error. The rearrangement joins TRBV5-1 to TRBJ2-5; D perhaps matches TRBD2 (5 bases). Germline V gives CDR1 SGHRS, CDR2 YFSETQ. The V end lost 4 bases, the J end lost 1 base, and 14 bases lay between the germline ends. The length of the CDR3 is 15 residues. The CDR3 sequence: CASSPDGVGQETQYF. The CDR3 bases are TGCGCCAGCAGCCCGGACGGGGTCGGCCAAGAGACCCAGTACTTC.

This clone was found many times. This may be a read error, as it is one base from a much larger clone. Other DNA variants within this sample encode the same CDR3. V gene TRBV6-1 combines with J gene TRBJ2-5; no clear D gene. Germline CDR1 is MNHNS and CDR2 is SASEGT. The CDR3 contains 10 residues. CDR3 residues: CASSVETQYF. CDR3 in DNA: TGCGCCAGCAGCGTGGAGACCCAGTACTTC.

Comments on this clone: The junction differs from germline at one of its ends, possibly a read error. J is TRBJ2-7 and V is TRBV30; D might be TRBD1 (5 bases). There are 16 residues in the CDR3. Per the germline V gene, CDR1 is GTSNPN and CDR2 is SVGIG (reference sequence). The DNA for the CDR3 is TGTGCATGGAGTGTAGCCAGGGCAGCCAAGCCCTACGAGCAGTACTTT. It codes for CAWSVARAAKPYEQYF.

The sample holds one count of this clone. The junction and the germline gene differ at one end; a read error may be behind it. CDR3 sequence: CSAIDGLYTWELFF. For the CDR3, the DNA is TGCAGTGCTATAGACGGACTATACACCTGGGAGCTGTTTTTT. This chain links TRBV20-1 with TRBJ2-2; perhaps TRBD2 as D (6 bases). The CDR3 covers 14 residues. Germline V gene sequence: CDR1 DFQATT, CDR2 SNEGSKA (reference sequence).

The gene calls are TRBV7-8 and TRBJ2-1; D gene ambiguous. V lost 2 bases and J 7 bases, leaving 9 bases between the germline ends. The V gene's germline CDR1 is SGHVS and CDR2 FQNEAQ. The CDR3 covers 13 residues. The CDR3 DNA reads as TGTGCCAGCAGCTTATCGGTCGGAAATGAGCAGTTCTTC. As protein: CASSLSVGNEQFF.

This clone is medium-sized in the sample. The chain carries TRBV6-1 and TRBJ2-7; no clear D. V was clipped by 8 bases and J by 0 bases, with 11 bases between them. The CDR3 has 13 residues. Germline lookup yields CDR1 MNHNS and CDR2 SASEGT. The CDR3 reads CASDASPSYEQYF. CDR3 nucleotide sequence: TGTGCCAGCGATGCGAGCCCCTCCTACGAGCAGTACTTC.

This rearrangement joins TRBV5-1 to TRBJ2-7; 7 bases align to TRBD1. Germline values: CDR1 SGHRS, CDR2 YFSETQ. V lost 4 bases to trimming and J lost 1 base; unmatched junction nucleotides: 8. This CDR3 is 15 amino acids long. The CDR3 sequence is CASSPDRVASYEQYF. The CDR3 DNA is TGCGCCAGCAGCCCCGACAGGGTTGCATCCTACGAGCAGTACTTC.

The chain combines TRBV19 with TRBJ1-1, with D uncertain. Trimming took off 5 bases at V and 1 base at J, with 8 bases between the two ends. Germline-derived CDR1 and CDR2 are LNHDA and SQIVND (reference sequence). The CDR3 spans 13 residues. The CDR3 sequence is CASSGGRNTEAFF. The CDR3 DNA reads as TGTGCCAGTAGTGGAGGGAGGAACACTGAAGCTTTCTTT.

This clone showed up many times. The chain joins TRBV13 to TRBJ2-5; D not resolved. Germline CDR1 PRHDT, CDR2 FYEKMQ (reference sequence). Trimming removed 3 bases at V and 2 bases at J, with 10 bases between. This CDR3 spans 14 amino acids. The CDR3 protein is CASSFSADQETQYF. The CDR3 DNA follows: TGTGCCAGCAGCTTTTCCGCCGATCAAGAGACCCAGTACTTC.